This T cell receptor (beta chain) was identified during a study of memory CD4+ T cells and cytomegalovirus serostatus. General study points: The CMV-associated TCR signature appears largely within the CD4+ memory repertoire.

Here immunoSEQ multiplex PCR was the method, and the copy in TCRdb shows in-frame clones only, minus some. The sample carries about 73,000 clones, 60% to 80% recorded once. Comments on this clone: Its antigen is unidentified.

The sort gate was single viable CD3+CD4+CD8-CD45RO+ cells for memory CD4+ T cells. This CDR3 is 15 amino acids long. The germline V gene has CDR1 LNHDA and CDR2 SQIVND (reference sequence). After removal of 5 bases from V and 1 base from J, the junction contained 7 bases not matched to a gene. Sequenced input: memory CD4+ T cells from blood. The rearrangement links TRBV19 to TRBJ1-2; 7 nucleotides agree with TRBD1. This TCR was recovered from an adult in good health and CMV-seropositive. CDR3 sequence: CASSAGDSFNYGYTF. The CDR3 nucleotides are TGTGCCAGTAGTGCAGGGGACAGTTTTAACTATGGCTACACCTTC. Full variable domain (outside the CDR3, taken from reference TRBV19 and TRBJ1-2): DGGITQSPKYLFRKEGQNVTLSCEQNLNHDAMYWYRQDPGQGLRLIYYSQIVNDFQKGDIAEGYSVSREKKESFPLTVTSAQKNPTAFYLCASSAGDSFNYGYTFGSGTRLTVV.